What follows are 15 T cell receptor beta chains derived from one specimen sequenced in a study of beta chain features in type 1 diabetes. Expressed TCRB transcripts were sequenced, since all the RNA that had been isolated was reverse transcribed. The protocol was immunoSEQ multiplex PCR, while the TCRdb copy is restricted to in-frame clones and leaves out a portion. The sample gives approximately 330,000 clones, roughly 11% of which show up once; 0.015% to 0.02% is in the top ten. The sequenced sample was naive CD4+ T cells from blood. The receptors shown here come from a young woman in good health.

The rearrangement joins TRBV7-3 to TRBJ2-1; 7 bases are a match to TRBD1. J gave up 7 bases and V 5 bases, and 8 bases lay outside the gene matches. Germline V gene data show CDR1 as SGHTA and CDR2 as FQGTGA. This CDR3 is 14 amino acids long. CDR3 sequence: CASSLLDRTNEQFF. CDR3 coding DNA: TGTGCCAGCAGCCTCCTGGACAGGACTAATGAGCAGTTCTTC.

This clone was seen only a few times. The rearrangement links TRBV10-3 to TRBJ2-3; D ambiguous. Germline assignment: CDR1 ENHRY and CDR2 SYGVKD. The CDR3 has 14 residues. V lost 4 bases to trimming and J lost 2 bases, with 10 bases between them. The CDR3 DNA sequence: TGTGCCATCAGTGTGGCCCAGAACACAGATACGCAGTATTTT. Protein: CAISVAQNTDTQYF.

This clone was recorded a few times. The rearrangement uses TRBV29-1 and TRBJ1-1, with D possibly being TRBD1 (5 bases). The ends were cut back, 6 bases at V and 4 bases at J, with 15 bases in the middle. CDR3 size: 13 residues. Germline CDR1 and CDR2: SQVTM and ANQGSEA. CDR3 region: CSVQSLGGTEAFF. In DNA form, the CDR3 reads TGCAGCGTCCAATCCTTGGGGGGCACTGAAGCTTTCTTT.

This chain links TRBV30 with TRBJ2-5; a possible D gene is TRBD2 (5 bases). V was pared by 5 bases and J by 5 bases, with 18 bases between. The CDR3 extends over 14 amino acids. Germline CDR1 GTSNPN, CDR2 SVGIG (reference sequence). CDR3 sequence: CAWLRRGLGETQYF. The CDR3 DNA follows: TGTGCCTGGTTGAGACGGGGTCTGGGGGAGACCCAGTACTTC.

The chain employs TRBV5-1 and TRBJ2-1, with 10 bases fitting TRBD2. The CDR3 is made up of 14 amino acids. V lost 7 bases and J lost 6; bases outside the gene matches: 7. Germline V gives CDR1 SGHRS, CDR2 YFSETQ. DNA for the CDR3: TGCGCCAGCCCCACTAGCGGGAAGGGCAATGAGCAGTTCTTC. Residues: CASPTSGKGNEQFF.

This chain connects TRBV6-1 to TRBJ2-3; maybe TRBD1 (5 bases). The CDR3 consists of 13 residues. V was pared by 0 bases and J by 7 bases, with 8 bases between. Per the germline V gene, CDR1 is MNHNS and CDR2 is SASEGT. The CDR3 DNA reads TGTGCCAGCAGTGAAGCGCAGGGCCATACGCAGTATTTT. This sequence encodes CASSEAQGHTQYF.

This clone was counted only a few times. This chain connects TRBV28 to TRBJ1-2; 8 bases map to TRBD1. The CDR3 runs to 13 residues. Losses at the gene ends were 6 bases for V and 6 bases for J; bases not matched to a gene: 6. CDR1 is MDHEN, CDR2 SYDVKM, per germline. The CDR3, as DNA: TGTGCCAGCAGCTCGGGACAGGCGGATGGCTACACCTTC. Amino acid sequence: CASSSGQADGYTF.

This clone was picked up a small number of times. The CDR3: CASSLGQVAGYTF. For the CDR3, the DNA is TGCGCCAGCAGCCTTGGACAGGTCGCGGGCTACACCTTC. J is TRBJ1-2 and V is TRBV5-1, with 7 bases lining up with TRBD1. The germline V gene encodes CDR1 SGHRS and CDR2 YFSETQ. After removal of 4 bases from V and 8 bases from J, the junction contained 8 bases not matched to a gene. CDR3 length: 13 residues.

The chain links TRBV11-2 to TRBJ2-3, with D tentatively TRBD1 (5 bases). Trimming took off 5 bases at V and 0 bases at J, with 12 bases between the two ends. The germline V gene encodes CDR1 SGHAT and CDR2 FQNNGV. This CDR3 has 15 residues. CDR3 sequence: CASSPRQISTDTQYF. CDR3 DNA sequence: TGTGCCAGCAGCCCACGACAGATTAGCACAGATACGCAGTATTTT. Using reference TRBV11-2 and TRBJ2-3 for the parts outside the CDR3, the full variable domain is EAGVAQSPRYKIIEKRQSVAFWCNPISGHATLYWYQQILGQGPKLLIQFQNNGVVDDSQLPKDRFSAERLKGVDSTLKIQPAKLEDSAVYLCASSPRQISTDTQYFGPGTRLTVL.

This clone was counted a few times. This chain joins TRBV4-3 and TRBJ1-2; possibly TRBD1 for D (5 bases). V shed 0 bases and J shed 4 bases, with 18 bases lying between them. Per germline, CDR1 LGHNA and CDR2 YSLEER. The CDR3 is made up of 17 amino acids. The CDR3 sequence: CASSQESTGNSLYGYTF. In DNA, the CDR3 is TGCGCCAGCAGCCAAGAGTCTACAGGAAATTCTCTCTATGGCTACACCTTC.

This clone was detected a few times. The chain combines TRBV4-3 with TRBJ2-2, with 9 bases identical to TRBD2. CDR3 length equals 18 residues. Germline V lookup: CDR1 LGHNA, CDR2 YSLEER. The J segment lost 5 bases and the V segment lost 4 bases, leaving 14 bases of the junction unmatched. The chain's CDR3 is CASSRASGNGAGTGELFF. For the CDR3, the DNA is TGCGCCAGCAGCCGTGCTAGCGGGAATGGGGCGGGGACCGGGGAGCTGTTTTTT.

This clone was counted between two and nine times. CDR3 sequence (DNA): TGCGCCAGCAGCCAAGAAGCCCCGGGACAGGGCTACGAGCAGTACTTC. Translation gives CASSQEAPGQGYEQYF. The chain uses TRBV4-3 and TRBJ2-7; TRBD1 agrees at 9 bases. The germline CDR1 and CDR2 sequences are LGHNA and YSLEER. The CDR3 is 16 amino acids. The V and J ends lost 0 bases and 3 bases, in that order; junction bases with no gene match: 6.

There are a few counts of this clone. V usage is TRBV19 and J usage is TRBJ2-1, with D possibly being TRBD2 (5 bases). The CDR3 sequence is 15 residues long. V was pared by 6 bases and J by 4 bases, with 16 bases between. The germline CDR1 and CDR2 sequences are LNHDA and SQIVND (reference sequence). The CDR3 here is CASRPVGRTYNEQFF. DNA of the CDR3: TGTGCCAGTAGGCCTGTGGGGAGAACATACAATGAGCAGTTCTTC.

The chain has TRBV7-6 and TRBJ2-1; D is unclear. This CDR3 has 12 residues. Germline V gene data show CDR1 as SGHVS and CDR2 as FNYEAQ. Deletions cut 4 bases from V and 9 bases from J, with 10 bases between. CDR3 sequence: CASSSVGFEQFF. The CDR3 nucleotides read TGTGCCAGCAGCTCCGTCGGGTTTGAGCAGTTCTTC.

V and J are TRBV30 and TRBJ2-1; 7 nucleotides match TRBD2. J was trimmed by 4 bases and V by 3 bases; bases with no gene match: 12. CDR1 and CDR2 from the germline V gene are GTSNPN and SVGIG (reference sequence). The CDR3 extends over 16 amino acids. CDR3 sequence (DNA): TGTGCCTGGAGCCCTCGAGGCGGGAGCGTTTACAATGAGCAGTTCTTC. This gives the protein CAWSPRGGSVYNEQFF.